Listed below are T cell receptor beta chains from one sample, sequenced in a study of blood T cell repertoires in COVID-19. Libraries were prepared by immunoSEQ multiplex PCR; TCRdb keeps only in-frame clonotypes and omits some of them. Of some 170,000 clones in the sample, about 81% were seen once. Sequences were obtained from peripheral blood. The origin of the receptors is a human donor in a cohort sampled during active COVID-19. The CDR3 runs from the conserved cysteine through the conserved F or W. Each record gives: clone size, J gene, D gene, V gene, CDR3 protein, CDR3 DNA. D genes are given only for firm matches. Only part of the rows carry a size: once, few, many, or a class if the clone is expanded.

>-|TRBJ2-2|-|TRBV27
CASSLPPSLPPGELFF
TGTGCCAGCAGTTTACCCCCTAGCCTACCCCCCGGGGAGCTGTTTTTT
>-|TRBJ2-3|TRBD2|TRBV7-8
CASSFQSGSGDTQYF
TGTGCCAGCAGCTTTCAGAGCGGGAGTGGAGATACGCAGTATTTT
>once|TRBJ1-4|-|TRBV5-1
CASSLGDTTNEKLFF
TGCGCCAGCAGCTTGGGGGACACTACTAATGAAAAACTGTTTTTT
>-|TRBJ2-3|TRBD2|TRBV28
CASSFRSGAKGDTQYF
TGTGCCAGCAGTTTTAGAAGCGGGGCTAAAGGGGATACGCAGTATTTT
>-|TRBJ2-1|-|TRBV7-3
CASSPPGAYNEQFF
TGTGCCAGCAGCCCTCCCGGAGCCTACAATGAGCAGTTCTTC
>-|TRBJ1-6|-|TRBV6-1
CASSEKGNYNSPLHF
TGTGCCAGCAGTGAAAAGGGGAACTATAATTCACCCCTCCACTTT
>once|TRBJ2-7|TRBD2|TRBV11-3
CASSSPPGGSSYEQYF
TGTGCCAGCAGCTCTCCGCCGGGGGGTAGCTCCTACGAGCAGTACTTC
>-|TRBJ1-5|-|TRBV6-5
CASGREGRGNQPQHF
TGTGCCAGCGGCCGGGAGGGGAGGGGCAATCAGCCCCAGCATTTT
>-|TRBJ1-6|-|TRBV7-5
CARSFQNRRHNSPLHF
TGTGCCAGAAGCTTCCAAAACAGAAGGCATAATTCACCCCTCCACTTT
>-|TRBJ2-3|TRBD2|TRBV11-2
CASRPGLAYDTQYF
TGTGCCAGCAGGCCGGGACTAGCTTACGATACGCAGTATTTT
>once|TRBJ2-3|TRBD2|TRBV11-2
CASSSTSGLSTDTQYF
TGTGCCAGCAGCTCCACTAGCGGCCTGAGCACAGATACGCAGTATTTT
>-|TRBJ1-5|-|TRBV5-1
CASSTEEGQPQHF
TGCGCCAGCAGCACGGAGGAGGGTCAGCCCCAGCATTTT